This TCR beta chain was obtained from a study of coeliac disease. Sequencing was performed with immunoSEQ multiplex PCR; in TCRdb, only in-frame clones are kept and a portion is missing. In the table there are about 2,400 clones, approximately 59% of which are singletons. The CDR3 runs 14 residues. V was clipped by 4 bases and J by 5 bases, with 12 bases between them. Germline loops: CDR1 SEHNR, CDR2 FQNEAQ (reference sequence). The receptor was isolated from a woman aged 70-85 years with celiac disease on a gluten-free diet. Material for sequencing was intraepithelial lymphocytes from the gut. The rearrangement joins TRBV7-9 to TRBJ1-5; unclear D gene. CDR3 bases: TGTGCCAGCAGCTCCCAGATGGAGGATCAGCCCCAGCATTTT. Translated, it gives CASSSQMEDQPQHF.